The table lists the clone carrying this TCR beta chain with a few counts. The sample belongs to a study of human T cells and chemical hapten exposure. The wider study: Slight volume differences across pooled libraries mainly accounted for varying per-sample TCR yields.

This CDR3 has 16 amino acids. Germline V lookup: CDR1 SGHRS, CDR2 YFSETQ. V dropped 4 bases and J dropped 3 bases, with 19 bases sitting between them. Sample time point: patch test 2, 6 weeks after DPC sensitization. The treatment: therapeutic diphenylcyclopropenone sensitization with weekly scalp DPC. TCRdb itself ran the RACE reads through MiXCR, one entry per CDR3 protein. The sample yields about 73,000 distinct CDR3 sequences, 8.5% to 9% seen once. The receptor comes from a woman in her forties or fifties with alopecia areata. Some clones in this sample may be carry-over from other donors' samples. The sample here was whole blood, taken in connection with sensitization to the hapten diphenylcyclopropenone (DPC). The V call is TRBV5-1, the J call TRBJ1-1; D not resolved. The CDR3 DNA follows: TGCGCCAGCAGCCCTGGCGGAGGACGGGTGGACACTGAAGCTTTCTTT. Amino acids: CASSPGGGRVDTEAFF.